This TCR beta chain is drawn from a study of Ad26.COV2.S vaccination and SARS-CoV-2 variants. Across the whole study: Trial arm assignment for the donor was COV1001 Ad26.COV2.S. Dosing was one shot or two shots 56 days apart. Broader study findings: Spike-specific responses of CD8+ and CD4+ T cells were reported to display substantial breadth after vaccination.

As to treatment: 15 to 20 received Ad26.COV2.S at low or high dose, single or two shots; 5 received placebo; per-sample allocation not given. Vaccine and placebo recipients were sampled on day 63 after the first injection. Profiled with immunoSEQ multiplex PCR; TCRdb holds only in-frame clones, not every one. The data contain around 300,000 clones, roughly nine tenths of them singletons. The germline V gene has CDR1 KGHDR and CDR2 SFDVKD. Between the trimmed V and J ends, which lost 4 bases and 7 bases, there was a span of 7 bases. The CDR3 runs to 11 residues. A single count supports this clone. Its specificity is unknown.

The gene calls are TRBV24-1 and TRBJ2-7; D gene ambiguous. Sequenced material: peripheral blood, taken in a trial of Ad26.COV2.S vaccine versus placebo. This clonotype was obtained from a person aged 18 to 59 who received the Ad26.COV2.S COVID-19 vaccine or a placebo. In DNA, the CDR3 is TGTGCCACCAGTGACGGAAAAGAGCAGTACTTC. It specifies CATSDGKEQYF.